This T cell receptor (beta chain) was profiled in a study of blood T cell repertoires in COVID-19. The overall study: The United States, Italy and Spain were the sources of the acute and convalescent COVID-19 samples.

The CDR3 is made up of 17 amino acids. CDR1 is LNHNV, CDR2 YYDKDF, per germline (reference sequence). With 0 bases removed from V and 2 bases from J, the gap between germline ends came to 16 bases. Original analysis: Reference gene primer amplification gave nucleated cell count estimates. Repertoires were generated with immunoSEQ multiplex PCR, while TCRdb's copy carries only in-frame clones and drops some. V, J and clone size were drawn from that table, and D and trimming were deduced from the DNA. The data show 56,000 or so clones, 80% to 90% seen once. V usage is TRBV15 and J usage is TRBJ1-2, with a possible D match to TRBD1 (6 bases). The sequenced sample consisted of peripheral blood. This TCR was sampled from a woman aged 80 or over with acute or convalescent COVID-19. The CDR3 bases are TGTGCCACCAGCAGAGATCTTCCGGGGGGCGTCAACTATGGCTACACCTTC. This translates into CATSRDLPGGVNYGYTF.